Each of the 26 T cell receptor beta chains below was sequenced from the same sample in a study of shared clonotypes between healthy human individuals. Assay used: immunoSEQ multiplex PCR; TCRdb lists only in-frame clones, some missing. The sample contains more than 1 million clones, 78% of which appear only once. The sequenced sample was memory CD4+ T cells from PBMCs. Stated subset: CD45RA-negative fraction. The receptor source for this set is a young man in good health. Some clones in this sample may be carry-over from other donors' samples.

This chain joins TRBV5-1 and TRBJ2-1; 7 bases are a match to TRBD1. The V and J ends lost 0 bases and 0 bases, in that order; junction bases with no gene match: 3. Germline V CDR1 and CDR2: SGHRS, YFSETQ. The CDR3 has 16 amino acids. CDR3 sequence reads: CASSLAGDSSYNEQFF. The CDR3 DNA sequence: TGCGCCAGCAGCTTGGCCGGGGACAGCTCCTACAATGAGCAGTTCTTC.

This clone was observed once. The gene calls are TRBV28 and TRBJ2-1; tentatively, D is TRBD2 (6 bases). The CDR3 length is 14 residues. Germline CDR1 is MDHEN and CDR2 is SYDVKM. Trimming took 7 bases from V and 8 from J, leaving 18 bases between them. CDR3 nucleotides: TGTGCCAGCAACCAACTAGCTCGGCAATATGAGCAGTTCTTC. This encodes CASNQLARQYEQFF.

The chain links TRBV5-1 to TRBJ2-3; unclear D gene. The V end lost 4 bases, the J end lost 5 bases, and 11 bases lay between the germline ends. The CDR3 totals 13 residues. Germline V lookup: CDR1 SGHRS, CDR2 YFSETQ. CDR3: CASSPLSRDTQYF. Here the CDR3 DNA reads TGCGCCAGCAGCCCTCTCAGTCGAGATACGCAGTATTTT.

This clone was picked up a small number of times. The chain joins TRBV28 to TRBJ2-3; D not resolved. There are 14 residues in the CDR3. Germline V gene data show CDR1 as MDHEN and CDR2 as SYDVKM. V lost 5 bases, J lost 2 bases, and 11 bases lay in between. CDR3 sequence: CASSPGETTDTQYF. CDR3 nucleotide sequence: TGTGCCAGCAGTCCCGGAGAAACCACAGATACGCAGTATTTT. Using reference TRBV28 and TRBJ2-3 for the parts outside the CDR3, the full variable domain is DVKVTQSSRYLVKRTGEKVFLECVQDMDHENMFWYRQDPGLGLRLIYFSYDVKMKEKGDIPEGYSVSREKKERFSLILESASTNQTSMYLCASSPGETTDTQYFGPGTRLTVL.

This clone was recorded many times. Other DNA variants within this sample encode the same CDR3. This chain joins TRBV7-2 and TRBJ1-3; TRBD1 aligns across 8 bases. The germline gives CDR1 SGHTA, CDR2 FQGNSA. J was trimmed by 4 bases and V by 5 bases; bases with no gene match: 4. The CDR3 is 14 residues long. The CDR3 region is CASSQTGVGNTIYF. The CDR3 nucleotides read TGTGCCAGCAGCCAGACAGGGGTCGGAAACACCATATATTTT.

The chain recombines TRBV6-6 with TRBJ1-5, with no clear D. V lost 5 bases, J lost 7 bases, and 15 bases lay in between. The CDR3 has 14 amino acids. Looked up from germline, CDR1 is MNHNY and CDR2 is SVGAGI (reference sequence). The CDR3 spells CASSHPDLYQPQHF. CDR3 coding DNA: TGTGCCAGCAGTCACCCCGACCTCTACCAGCCCCAGCATTTT.

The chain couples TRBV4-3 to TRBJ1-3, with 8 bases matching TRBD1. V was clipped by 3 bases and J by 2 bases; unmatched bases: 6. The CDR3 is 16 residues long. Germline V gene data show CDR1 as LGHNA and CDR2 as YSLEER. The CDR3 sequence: CASSHRDRLAGNTIYF. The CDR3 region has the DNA TGCGCCAGCAGCCACCGGGACAGGCTCGCTGGAAACACCATATATTTT.

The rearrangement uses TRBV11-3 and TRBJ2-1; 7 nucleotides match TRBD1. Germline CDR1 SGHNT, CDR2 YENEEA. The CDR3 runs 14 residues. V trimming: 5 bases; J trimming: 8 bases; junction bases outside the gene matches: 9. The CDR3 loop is CASSPYRGSDEQFF. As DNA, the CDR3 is TGTGCCAGCAGCCCTTACAGGGGTAGCGATGAGCAGTTCTTC.

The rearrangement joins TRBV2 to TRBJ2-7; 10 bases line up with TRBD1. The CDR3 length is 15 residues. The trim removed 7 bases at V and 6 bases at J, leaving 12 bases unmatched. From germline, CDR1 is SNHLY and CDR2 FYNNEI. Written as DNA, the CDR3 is TGTGCCAGCAAGAAAGGGACAGGGGAGACTGGCGAGCAGTACTTC. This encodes CASKKGTGETGEQYF.

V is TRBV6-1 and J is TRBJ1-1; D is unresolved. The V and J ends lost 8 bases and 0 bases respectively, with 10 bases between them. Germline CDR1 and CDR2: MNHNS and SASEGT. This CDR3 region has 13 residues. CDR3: CASSPAVNTEAFF. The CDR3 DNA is TGTGCCAGCTCCCCGGCGGTGAACACTGAAGCTTTCTTT.

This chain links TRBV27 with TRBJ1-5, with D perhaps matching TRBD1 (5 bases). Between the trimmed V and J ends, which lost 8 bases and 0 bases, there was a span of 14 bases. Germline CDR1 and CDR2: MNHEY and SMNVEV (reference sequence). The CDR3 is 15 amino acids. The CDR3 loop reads CASALGVHSNQPQHF. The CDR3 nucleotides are TGTGCCAGCGCCTTGGGGGTACATAGCAATCAGCCCCAGCATTTT.

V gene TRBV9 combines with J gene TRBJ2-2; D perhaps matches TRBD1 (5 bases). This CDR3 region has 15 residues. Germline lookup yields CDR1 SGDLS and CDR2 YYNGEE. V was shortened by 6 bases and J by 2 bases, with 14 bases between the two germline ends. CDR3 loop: CASTPRTFNTGELFF. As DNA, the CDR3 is TGTGCCAGCACCCCCCGGACATTTAACACCGGGGAGCTGTTTTTT.

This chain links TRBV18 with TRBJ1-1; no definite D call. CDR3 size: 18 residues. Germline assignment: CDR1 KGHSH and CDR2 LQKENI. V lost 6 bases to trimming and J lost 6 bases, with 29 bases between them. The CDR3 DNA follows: TGTGCCAGCTCGCGTTCTTCGGTGTCACCTTTAGGGTACGCTGAAGCTTTCTTT. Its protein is CASSRSSVSPLGYAEAFF.

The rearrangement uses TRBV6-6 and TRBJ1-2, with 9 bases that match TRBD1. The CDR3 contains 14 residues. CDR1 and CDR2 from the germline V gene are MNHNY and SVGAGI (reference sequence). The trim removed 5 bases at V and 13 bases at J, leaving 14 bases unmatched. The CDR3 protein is CASSKVRDRAVSTF. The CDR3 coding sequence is TGTGCCAGCAGTAAGGTCCGGGACAGGGCCGTTTCCACCTTC.

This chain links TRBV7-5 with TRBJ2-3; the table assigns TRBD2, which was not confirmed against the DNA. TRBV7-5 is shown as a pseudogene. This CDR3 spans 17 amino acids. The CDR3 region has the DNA TGTGTCAGAAGCGGGCGCTTAGGGGGACTAGGCACAGATACGCAGTATTTT. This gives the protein CVRSGRLGGLGTDTQYF.

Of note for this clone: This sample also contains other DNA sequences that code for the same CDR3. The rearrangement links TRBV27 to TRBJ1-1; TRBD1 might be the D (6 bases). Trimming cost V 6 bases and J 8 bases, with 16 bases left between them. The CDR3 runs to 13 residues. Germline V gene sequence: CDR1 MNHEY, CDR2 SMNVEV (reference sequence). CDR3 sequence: CASRPSGRGEAFF. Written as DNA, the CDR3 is TGTGCCAGCAGACCAAGCGGCAGGGGAGAAGCTTTCTTT.

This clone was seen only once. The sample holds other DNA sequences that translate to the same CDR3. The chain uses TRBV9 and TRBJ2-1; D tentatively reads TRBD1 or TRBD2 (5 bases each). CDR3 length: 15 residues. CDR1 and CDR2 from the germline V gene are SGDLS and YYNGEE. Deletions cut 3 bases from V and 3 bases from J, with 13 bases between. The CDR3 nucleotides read TGTGCCAGCAGCGCCGGGGCCAGCGGCTACAATGAGCAGTTCTTC. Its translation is CASSAGASGYNEQFF. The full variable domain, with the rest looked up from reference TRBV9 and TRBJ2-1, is DSGVTQTPKHLITATGQRVTLRCSPRSGDLSVYWYQQSLDQGLQFLIQYYNGEERAKGNILERFSAQQFPDLHSELNLSSLELGDSALYFCASSAGASGYNEQFFGPGTRLTVL.

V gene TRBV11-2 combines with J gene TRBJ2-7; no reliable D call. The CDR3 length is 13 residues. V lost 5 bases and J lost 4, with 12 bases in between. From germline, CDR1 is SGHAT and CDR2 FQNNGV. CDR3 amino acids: CASSLLQSYEQYF. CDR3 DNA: TGTGCCAGCAGCCTCCTACAGTCTTACGAGCAGTACTTC.

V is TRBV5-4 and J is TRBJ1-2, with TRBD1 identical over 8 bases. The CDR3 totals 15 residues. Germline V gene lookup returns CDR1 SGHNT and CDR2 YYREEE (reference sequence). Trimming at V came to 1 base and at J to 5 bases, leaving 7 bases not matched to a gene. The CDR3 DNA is TGTGCCAGCAGCTTGCGACAGGGGCGATCGTATGGCTACACCTTC. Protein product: CASSLRQGRSYGYTF.

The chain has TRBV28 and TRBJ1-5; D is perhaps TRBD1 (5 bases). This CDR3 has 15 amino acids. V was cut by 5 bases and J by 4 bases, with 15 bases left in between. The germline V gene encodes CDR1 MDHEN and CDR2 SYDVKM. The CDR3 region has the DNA TGTGCCAGCAGTGCGACCGGGGGTCCAAATCAGCCCCAGCATTTT. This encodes CASSATGGPNQPQHF.

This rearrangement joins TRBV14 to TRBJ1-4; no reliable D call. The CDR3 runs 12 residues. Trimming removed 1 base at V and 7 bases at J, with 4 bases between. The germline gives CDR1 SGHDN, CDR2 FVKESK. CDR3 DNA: TGTGCCAGCAGCCAAGGGGGTGAAAAACTGTTTTTT. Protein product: CASSQGGEKLFF.

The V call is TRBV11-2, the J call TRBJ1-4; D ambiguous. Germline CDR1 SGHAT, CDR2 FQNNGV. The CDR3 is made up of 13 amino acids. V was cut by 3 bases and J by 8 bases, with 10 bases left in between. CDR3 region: CASSFGQYEKLFF. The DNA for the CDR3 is TGTGCCAGCAGCTTCGGTCAGTACGAAAAACTGTTTTTT.

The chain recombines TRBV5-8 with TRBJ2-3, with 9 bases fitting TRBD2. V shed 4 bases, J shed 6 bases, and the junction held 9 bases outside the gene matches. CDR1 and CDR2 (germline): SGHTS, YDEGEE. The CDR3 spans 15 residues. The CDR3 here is CASSPVAGAVDTQYF. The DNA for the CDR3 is TGTGCCAGCAGCCCGGTAGCGGGAGCAGTGGATACGCAGTATTTT.

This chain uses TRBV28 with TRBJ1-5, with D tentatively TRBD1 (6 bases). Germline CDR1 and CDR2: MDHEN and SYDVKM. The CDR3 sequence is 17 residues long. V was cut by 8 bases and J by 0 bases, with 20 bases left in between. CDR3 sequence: CASDKIGAGDSNQPQHF. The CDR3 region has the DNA TGTGCCAGCGACAAAATTGGGGCAGGGGATAGCAATCAGCCCCAGCATTTT. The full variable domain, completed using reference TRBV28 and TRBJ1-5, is DVKVTQSSRYLVKRTGEKVFLECVQDMDHENMFWYRQDPGLGLRLIYFSYDVKMKEKGDIPEGYSVSREKKERFSLILESASTNQTSMYLCASDKIGAGDSNQPQHFGDGTRLSIL.

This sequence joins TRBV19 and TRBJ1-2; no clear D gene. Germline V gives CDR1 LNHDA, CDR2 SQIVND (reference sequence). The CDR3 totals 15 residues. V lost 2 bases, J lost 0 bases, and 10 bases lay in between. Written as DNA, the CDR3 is TGTGCCAGTAGTATAAAGGGCGGGGCTAACTATGGCTACACCTTC. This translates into CASSIKGGANYGYTF.

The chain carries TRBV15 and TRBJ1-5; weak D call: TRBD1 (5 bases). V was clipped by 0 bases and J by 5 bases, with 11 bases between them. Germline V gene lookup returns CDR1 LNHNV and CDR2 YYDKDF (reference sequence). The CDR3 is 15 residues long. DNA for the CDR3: TGTGCCACCAGCAGAGATTTCGGGGCCCATCAGCCCCAGCATTTT. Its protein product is CATSRDFGAHQPQHF.